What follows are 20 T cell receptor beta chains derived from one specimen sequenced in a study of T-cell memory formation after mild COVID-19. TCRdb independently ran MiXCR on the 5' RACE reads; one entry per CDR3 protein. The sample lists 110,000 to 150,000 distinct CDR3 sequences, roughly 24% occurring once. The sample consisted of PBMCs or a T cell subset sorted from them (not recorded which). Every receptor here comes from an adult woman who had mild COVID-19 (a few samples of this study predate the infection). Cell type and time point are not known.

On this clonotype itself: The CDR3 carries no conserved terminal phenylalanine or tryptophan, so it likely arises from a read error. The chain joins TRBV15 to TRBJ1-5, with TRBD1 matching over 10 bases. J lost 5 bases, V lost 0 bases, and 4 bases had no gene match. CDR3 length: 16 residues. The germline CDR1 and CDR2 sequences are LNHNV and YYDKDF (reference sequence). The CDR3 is CATSREGTGVDQPQHI. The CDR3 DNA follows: TGTGCCACCAGCAGAGAAGGGACAGGGGTTGATCAGCCCCAGCATATT.

CDR3 coding DNA: TGTGCCAGCAGTTTCTCAGGGGATAGGGCTAATGAAAAACTGTTTTTT. Translation gives CASSFSGDRANEKLFF. The genes are TRBV27 and TRBJ1-4, with a weak D call TRBD1 (6 bases). The V and J ends lost 3 bases and 3 bases respectively, with 14 bases between them. From germline, CDR1 is MNHEY and CDR2 SMNVEV (reference sequence). CDR3 length: 16 residues.

The CDR3 here is CASSETSYGYTF. The CDR3 nucleotides are TGTGCCAGCAGTGAGACCAGCTATGGCTACACCTTC. The chain is built from TRBV25-1 and TRBJ1-2; D is uncertain. The germline V gene encodes CDR1 MGHDK and CDR2 SYGVNS. This CDR3 region has 12 residues. The ends were cut back, 3 bases at V and 4 bases at J, with 6 bases in the middle.

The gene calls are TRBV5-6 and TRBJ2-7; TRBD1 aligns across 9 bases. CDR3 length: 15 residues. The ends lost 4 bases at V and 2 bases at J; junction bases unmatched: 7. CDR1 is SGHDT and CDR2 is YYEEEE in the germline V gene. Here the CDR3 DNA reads TGTGCCAGCAGCGCTAGGGACAGGGCAACCTACGAGCAGTACTTC. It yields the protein CASSARDRATYEQYF.

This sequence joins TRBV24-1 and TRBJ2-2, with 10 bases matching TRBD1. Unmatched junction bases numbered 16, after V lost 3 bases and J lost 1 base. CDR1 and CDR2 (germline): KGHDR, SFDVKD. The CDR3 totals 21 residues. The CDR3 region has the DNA TGTGCCACCAGTGATAGTTTGGGACAGGGGACGATAATACAGAACACCGGGGAGCTGTTTTTT. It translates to CATSDSLGQGTIIQNTGELFF.

Written as DNA, the CDR3 is TGCAGCGTTGCGGGTGACACAGATAACTATGGCTACACCTTC. Translation: CSVAGDTDNYGYTF. The chain has TRBV29-1 and TRBJ1-2, with D hard to call. This CDR3 region has 14 residues. Trimming stripped 4 bases from V and 1 base from J, with 13 bases between. CDR1 SQVTM and CDR2 ANQGSEA come from the germline V gene.

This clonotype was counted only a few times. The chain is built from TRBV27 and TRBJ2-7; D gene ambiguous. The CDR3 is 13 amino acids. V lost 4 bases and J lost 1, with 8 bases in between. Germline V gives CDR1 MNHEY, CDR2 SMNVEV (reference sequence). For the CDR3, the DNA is TGTGCCAGCAGTTATGGGCTTTCCTACGAGCAGTACTTC. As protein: CASSYGLSYEQYF.

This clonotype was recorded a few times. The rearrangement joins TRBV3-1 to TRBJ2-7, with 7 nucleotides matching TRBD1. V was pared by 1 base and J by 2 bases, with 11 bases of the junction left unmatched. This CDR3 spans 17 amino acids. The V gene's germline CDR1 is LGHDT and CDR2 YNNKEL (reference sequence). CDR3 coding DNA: TGTGCCAGCAGCCAAGCAGGGGGATTTAGGGGTACCTACGAGCAGTACTTC. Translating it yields CASSQAGGFRGTYEQYF.

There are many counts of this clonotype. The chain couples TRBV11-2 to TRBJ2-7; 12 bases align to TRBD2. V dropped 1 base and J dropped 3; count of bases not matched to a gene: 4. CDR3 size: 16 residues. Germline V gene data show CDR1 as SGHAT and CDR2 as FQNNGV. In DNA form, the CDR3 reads TGTGCCAGCAGCTTAGTGACTAGCGGGAGTGTCTACGAGCAGTACTTC. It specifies CASSLVTSGSVYEQYF.

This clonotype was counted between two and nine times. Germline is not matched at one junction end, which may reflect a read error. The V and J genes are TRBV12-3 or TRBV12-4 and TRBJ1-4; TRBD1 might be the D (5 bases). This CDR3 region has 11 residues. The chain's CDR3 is CASSPGTNLTF. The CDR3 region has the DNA TGTGCCAGCAGTCCTGGGACGAATTTGACCTTT.

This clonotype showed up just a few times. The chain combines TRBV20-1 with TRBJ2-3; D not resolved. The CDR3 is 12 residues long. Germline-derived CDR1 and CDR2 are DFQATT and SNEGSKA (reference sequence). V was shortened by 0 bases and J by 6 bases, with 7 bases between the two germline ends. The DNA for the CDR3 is TGCAGTGCTAGAGAGGCTTTGGATACGCAGTATTTT. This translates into CSAREALDTQYF.

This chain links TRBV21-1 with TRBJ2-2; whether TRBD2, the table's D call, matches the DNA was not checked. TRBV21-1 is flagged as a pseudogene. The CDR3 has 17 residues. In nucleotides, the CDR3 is TGTGCCAGCAGCAAAGCATTAGTCGGGGTAAACACCGGGGAGCTGTTTTTT. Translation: CASSKALVGVNTGELFF.

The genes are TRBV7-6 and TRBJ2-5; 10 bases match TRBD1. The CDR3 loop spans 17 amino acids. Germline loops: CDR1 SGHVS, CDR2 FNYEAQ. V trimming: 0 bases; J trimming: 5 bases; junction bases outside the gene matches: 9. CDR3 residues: CASSLAQGTGDGETQYF. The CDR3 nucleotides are TGTGCCAGCAGCTTAGCGCAAGGGACAGGGGATGGGGAGACCCAGTACTTC.

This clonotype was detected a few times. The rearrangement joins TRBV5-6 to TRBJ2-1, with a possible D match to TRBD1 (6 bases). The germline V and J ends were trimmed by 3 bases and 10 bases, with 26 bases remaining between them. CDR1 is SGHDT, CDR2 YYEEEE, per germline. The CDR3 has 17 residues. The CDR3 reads CASSYTSGTRRPREQFF. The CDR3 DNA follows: TGTGCCAGCAGCTATACCTCGGGGACACGTCGACCTAGGGAGCAGTTCTTC.

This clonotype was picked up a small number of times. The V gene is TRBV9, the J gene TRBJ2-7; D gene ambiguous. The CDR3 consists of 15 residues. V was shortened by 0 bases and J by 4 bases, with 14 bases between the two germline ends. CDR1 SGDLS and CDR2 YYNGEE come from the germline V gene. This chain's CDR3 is CASSVAWGPSYEQYF. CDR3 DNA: TGTGCCAGCAGCGTAGCATGGGGTCCCTCGTACGAGCAGTACTTC.

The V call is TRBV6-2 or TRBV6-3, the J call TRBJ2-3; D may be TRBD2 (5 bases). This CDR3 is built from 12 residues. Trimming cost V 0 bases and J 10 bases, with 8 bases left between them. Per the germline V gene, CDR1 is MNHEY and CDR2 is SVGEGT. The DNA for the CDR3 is TGTGCCAGCAGTTACTCGATCGGGGCGCAGTATTTT. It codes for CASSYSIGAQYF.

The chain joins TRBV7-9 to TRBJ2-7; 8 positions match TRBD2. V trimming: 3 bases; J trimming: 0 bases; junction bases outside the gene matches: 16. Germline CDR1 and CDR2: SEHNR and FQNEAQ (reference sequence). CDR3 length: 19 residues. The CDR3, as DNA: TGTGCCAGCAGCTTTGCCCCCATTATAGCGGGACCACTCTCCTACGAGCAGTACTTC. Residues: CASSFAPIIAGPLSYEQYF.

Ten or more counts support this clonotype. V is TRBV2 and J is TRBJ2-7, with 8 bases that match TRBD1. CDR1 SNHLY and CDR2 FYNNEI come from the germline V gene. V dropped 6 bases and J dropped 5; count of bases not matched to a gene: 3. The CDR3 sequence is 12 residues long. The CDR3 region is CASRQGDNEQYF. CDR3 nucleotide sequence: TGTGCCAGCAGACAGGGGGACAACGAGCAGTACTTC.

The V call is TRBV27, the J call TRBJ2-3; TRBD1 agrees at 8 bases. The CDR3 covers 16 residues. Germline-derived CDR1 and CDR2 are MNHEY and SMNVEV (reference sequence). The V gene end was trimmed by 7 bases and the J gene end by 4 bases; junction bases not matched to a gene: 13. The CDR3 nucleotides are TGTGCCAGCAAACCGGCTACAGGGGGATCTCCAGATACGCAGTATTTT. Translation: CASKPATGGSPDTQYF.

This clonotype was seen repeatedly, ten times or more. CDR3 in DNA: TGTGCCACCAGCGTAAAGATGACAGGAGATGGCTACACCTTC. Translated, it gives CATSVKMTGDGYTF. The chain uses TRBV15 and TRBJ1-2, with D possibly being TRBD1 (6 bases). Trimming took off 5 bases at V and 6 bases at J, with 16 bases between the two ends. The CDR3 spans 14 residues. Germline values: CDR1 LNHNV, CDR2 YYDKDF (reference sequence).